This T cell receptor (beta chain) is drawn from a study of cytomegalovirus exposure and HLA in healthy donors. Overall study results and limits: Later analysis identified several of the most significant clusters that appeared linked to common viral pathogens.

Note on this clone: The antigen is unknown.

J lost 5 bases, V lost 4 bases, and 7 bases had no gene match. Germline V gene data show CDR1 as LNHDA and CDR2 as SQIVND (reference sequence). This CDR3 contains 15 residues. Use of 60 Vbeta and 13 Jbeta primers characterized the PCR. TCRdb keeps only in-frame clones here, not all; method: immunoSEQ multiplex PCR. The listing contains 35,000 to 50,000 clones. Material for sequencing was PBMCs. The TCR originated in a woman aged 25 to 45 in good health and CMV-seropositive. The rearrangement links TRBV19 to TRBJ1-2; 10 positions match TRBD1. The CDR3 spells CASSTLLDRGYGYTF. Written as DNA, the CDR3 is TGTGCCAGTAGTACCCTCCTGGACAGGGGGTATGGCTACACCTTC.